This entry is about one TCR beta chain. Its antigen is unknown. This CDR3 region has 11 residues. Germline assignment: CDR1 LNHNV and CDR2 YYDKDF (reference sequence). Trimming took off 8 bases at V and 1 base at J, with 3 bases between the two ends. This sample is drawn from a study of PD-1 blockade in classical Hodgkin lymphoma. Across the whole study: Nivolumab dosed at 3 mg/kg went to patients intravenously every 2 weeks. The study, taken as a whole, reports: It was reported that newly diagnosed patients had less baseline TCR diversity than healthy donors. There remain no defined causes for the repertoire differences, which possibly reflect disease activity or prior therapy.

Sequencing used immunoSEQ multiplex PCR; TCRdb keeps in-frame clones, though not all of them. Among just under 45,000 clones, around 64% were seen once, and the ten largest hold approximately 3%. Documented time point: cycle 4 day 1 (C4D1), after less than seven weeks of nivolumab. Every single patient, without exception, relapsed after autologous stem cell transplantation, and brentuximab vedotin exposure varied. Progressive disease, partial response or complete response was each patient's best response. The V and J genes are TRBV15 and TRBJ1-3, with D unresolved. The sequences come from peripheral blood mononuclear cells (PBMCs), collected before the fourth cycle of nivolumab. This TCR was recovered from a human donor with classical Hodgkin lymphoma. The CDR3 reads CATESGNTIYF. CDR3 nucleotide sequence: TGTGCCACCGAGTCTGGAAACACCATATATTTT.